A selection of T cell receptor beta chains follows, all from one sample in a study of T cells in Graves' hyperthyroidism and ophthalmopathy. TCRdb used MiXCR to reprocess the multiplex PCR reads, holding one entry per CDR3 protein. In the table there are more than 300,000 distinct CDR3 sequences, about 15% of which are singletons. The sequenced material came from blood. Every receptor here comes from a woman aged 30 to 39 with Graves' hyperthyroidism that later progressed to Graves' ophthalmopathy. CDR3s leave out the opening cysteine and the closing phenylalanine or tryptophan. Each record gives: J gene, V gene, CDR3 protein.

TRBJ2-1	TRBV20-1	SASSLALSYNEQF
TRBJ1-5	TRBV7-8	ASSLGIHSNQPQH
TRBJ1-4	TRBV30	AWSAQGRKLF
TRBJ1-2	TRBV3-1	ASSQDQVQGDYGYT
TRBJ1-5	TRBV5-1	ASSLGQGLGQPQH
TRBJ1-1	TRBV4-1	ASSQEVADTEAF
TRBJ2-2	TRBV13	ASSLGGTGISGELF
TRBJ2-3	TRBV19	ASSTGRGADTQY
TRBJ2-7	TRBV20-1	SANTGPYSYEQY
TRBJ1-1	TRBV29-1	SVVRGSFSEAF
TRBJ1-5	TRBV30	AWSRGGDQPQH
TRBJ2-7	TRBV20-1	SAHDPRGRRSYEQY
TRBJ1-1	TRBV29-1	SVVRGADTEAF
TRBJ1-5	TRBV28	ASSLSESDQPQH
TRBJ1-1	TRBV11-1	ASSTGEITEAF
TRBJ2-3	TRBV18	ASSPDISTDTQY
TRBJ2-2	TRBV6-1	AMGLSTNTGELF
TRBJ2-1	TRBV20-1	SARDGEREGHNEQF
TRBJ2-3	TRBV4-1	ASSQEAGITADTQY
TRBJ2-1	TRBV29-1	SVDRDRGGGTSYNEQF
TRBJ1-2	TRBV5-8	ASSLDRGVYGYT
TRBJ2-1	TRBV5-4	ASSLALAGGHSSYNEQF
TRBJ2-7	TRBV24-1	ATSDNGPSYEQY
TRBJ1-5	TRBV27	ASSSQGDNQPQH
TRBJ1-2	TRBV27	ASSFLPSPTGGYT
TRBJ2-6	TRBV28	ASRGGGRSAGANVLT
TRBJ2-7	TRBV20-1	SARRADSYEQY
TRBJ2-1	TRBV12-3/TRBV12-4	ASSFQSSGPGGGVIFRDEQF
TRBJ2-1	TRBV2	ASIPGTSQIPGEQF
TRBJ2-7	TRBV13	ASSRGQEIAYEQY
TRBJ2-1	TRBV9	ASSVETGVRNEQF
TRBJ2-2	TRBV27	ATIMGNTGELF
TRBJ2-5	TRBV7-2	ASSLERQAAQY
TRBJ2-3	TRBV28	ASSNQGGKDADTQY
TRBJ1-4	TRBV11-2	ASSPGETENEKLF
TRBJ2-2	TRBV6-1	ASSELGGSGNGELF
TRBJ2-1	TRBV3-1	ASSQGSAGNEQF
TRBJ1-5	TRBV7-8	ASSSGNSAGQPQH
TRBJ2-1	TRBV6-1	ASSEGLATYNEQF
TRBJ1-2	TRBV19	ASSIIMERQPYGYT
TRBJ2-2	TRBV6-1	ASSEVSGAGELF
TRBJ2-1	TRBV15	ATSVAGGYIEQF
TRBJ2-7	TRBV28	ASSSWTSGSHAEQY
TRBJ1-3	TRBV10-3	AISESVRSYSGNSIY
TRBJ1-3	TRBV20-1	SAPRQGGNTIY
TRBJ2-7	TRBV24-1	ATSDSGTSGMDEQY
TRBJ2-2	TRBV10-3	AISDPGTAGGFTGELF
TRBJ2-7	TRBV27	ASSPTGTGAYEQY
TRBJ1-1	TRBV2	ASNKGLGEAF
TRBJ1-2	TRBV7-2	ASSLRSGNYGYT
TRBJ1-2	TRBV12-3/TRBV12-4	ASSLRGAYGYT
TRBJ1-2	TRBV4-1	ASSQEDFYGYT